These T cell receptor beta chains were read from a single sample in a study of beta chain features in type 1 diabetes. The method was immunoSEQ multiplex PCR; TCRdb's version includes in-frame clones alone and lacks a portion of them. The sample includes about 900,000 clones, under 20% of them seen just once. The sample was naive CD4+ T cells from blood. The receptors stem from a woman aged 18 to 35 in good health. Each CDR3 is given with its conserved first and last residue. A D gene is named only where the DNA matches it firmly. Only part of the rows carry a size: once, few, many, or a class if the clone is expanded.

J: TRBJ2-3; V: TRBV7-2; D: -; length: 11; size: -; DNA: TGTGCCAGCAGCTTAGAAGTCCGGCAGTATTTT; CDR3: CASSLEVRQYF
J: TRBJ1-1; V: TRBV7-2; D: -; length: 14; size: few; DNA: TGTGCCAGCAGCTTAGGACTGGGGAACACTGAAGCTTTCTTT; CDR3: CASSLGLGNTEAFF
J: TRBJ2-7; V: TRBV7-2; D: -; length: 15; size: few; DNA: TGTGCCAGCAGCTTATTGGCCAGGGGTCCCTACGAGCAGTACTTC; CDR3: CASSLLARGPYEQYF
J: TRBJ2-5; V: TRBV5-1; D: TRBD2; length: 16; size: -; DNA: TGCGCCAGCAGCTTGGGACTAGCGGGAGCGGGAGAGACCCAGTACTTC; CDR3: CASSLGLAGAGETQYF
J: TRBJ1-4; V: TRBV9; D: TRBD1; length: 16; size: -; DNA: TGTGCCAGCAGCGTCCGAGGGACAGGGGCTAATGAAAAACTGTTTTTT; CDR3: CASSVRGTGANEKLFF
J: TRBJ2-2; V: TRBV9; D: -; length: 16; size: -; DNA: TGTGCCAGCAGCGTAGATCAAGCGACGTTCACCGGGGAGCTGTTTTTT; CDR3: CASSVDQATFTGELFF
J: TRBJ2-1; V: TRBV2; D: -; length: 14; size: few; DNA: TGTGCCAGCAGCCGGGACTCCAGCTACAATGAGCAGTTCTTC; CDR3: CASSRDSSYNEQFF
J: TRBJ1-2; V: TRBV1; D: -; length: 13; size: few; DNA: TGCACCAGCAGCCAAGATCGCAGGGATGGCTACACCTTC; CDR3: CTSSQDRRDGYTF
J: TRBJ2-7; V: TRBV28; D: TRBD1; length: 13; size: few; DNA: TGTGCCAGCAGTCAGACAGGGCCCTACGAGCAGTACTTC; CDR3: CASSQTGPYEQYF
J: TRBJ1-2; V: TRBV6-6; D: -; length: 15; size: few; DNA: TGTGCCAGCAGTTATAACAGGGAGACTAACTATGGCTACACCTTC; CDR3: CASSYNRETNYGYTF
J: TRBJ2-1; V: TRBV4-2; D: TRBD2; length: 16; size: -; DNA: TGTGCCAGCAGCCAAGAGGGGACTAGCGGATTCAATGAGCAGTTCTTC; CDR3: CASSQEGTSGFNEQFF
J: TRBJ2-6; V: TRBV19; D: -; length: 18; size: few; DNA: TGTGCCAGTAGTGTGTCCGGGACCGCGAGCTCTGGGGCCAACGTCCTGACTTTC; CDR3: CASSVSGTASSGANVLTF
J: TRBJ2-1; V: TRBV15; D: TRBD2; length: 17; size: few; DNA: TGTGCCACCAGCAGAGATTGGGCGGGAGGGCCGCTCGTTGAGCAGTTCTTC; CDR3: CATSRDWAGGPLVEQFF
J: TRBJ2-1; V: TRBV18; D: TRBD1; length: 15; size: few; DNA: TGTGCCAGCTCACCAGGGACAGGGGGATACAATGAGCAGTTCTTC; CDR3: CASSPGTGGYNEQFF
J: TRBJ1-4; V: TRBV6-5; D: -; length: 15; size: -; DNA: TGTGCCAGCAGTTACCGGGGATTGACGGGTGAAAAACTGTTTTTT; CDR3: CASSYRGLTGEKLFF
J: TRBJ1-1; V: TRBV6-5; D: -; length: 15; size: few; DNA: TGTGCCAGCAGTTACTCTACTCCGGGGACCACTGAAGCTTTCTTT; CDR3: CASSYSTPGTTEAFF
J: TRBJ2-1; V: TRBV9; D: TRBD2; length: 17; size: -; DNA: TGTGCCAGCAGCGTAGCCACTAGCGGGAGGGCAGACAATGAGCAGTTCTTC; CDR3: CASSVATSGRADNEQFF
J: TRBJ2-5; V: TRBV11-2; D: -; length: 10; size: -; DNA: TGTGCCAGCAGCCAAGAGACCCAGTACTTC; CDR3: CASSQETQYF
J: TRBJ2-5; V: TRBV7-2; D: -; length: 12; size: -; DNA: TGTGCCAGCAGCTCTATTCAAGAGACCCAGTACTTC; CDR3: CASSSIQETQYF
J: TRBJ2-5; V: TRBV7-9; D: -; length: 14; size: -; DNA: TGTGCCAGCAGCCACAGACAGGTCCAAGAGACCCAGTACTTC; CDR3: CASSHRQVQETQYF
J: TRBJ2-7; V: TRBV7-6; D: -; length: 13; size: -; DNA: TGTGCCAGCAGCCATCGGGAGTTAGACGAGCAGTACTTC; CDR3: CASSHRELDEQYF
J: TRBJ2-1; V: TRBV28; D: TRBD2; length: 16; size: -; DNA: TGTGCCAGCAGTTTAATTGCTAGCGGATCCTACAATGAGCAGTTCTTC; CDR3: CASSLIASGSYNEQFF
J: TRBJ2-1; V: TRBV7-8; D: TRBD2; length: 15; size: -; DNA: TGTGCCAGCAGCTTCCTGGCTAGCGGCTACAATGAGCAGTTCTTC; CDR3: CASSFLASGYNEQFF
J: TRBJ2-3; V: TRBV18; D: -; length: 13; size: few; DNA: TGTGCCAGCTCACCCACAGCATCAGATACGCAGTATTTT; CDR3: CASSPTASDTQYF
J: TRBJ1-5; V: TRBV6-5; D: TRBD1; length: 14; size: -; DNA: TGTGCCAGCAGGCGGCAGGGGGCGGGCCAGCCCCAGCATTTT; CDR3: CASRRQGAGQPQHF
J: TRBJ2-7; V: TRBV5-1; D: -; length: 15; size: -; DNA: TGCGCCAGCAGCTGGCTAGGTAAACAGGGCGACGAGCAGTACTTC; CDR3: CASSWLGKQGDEQYF
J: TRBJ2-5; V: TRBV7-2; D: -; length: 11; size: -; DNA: TGTGCCACTTCGAATGCGGTGGCCCAGTACTTC; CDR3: CATSNAVAQYF
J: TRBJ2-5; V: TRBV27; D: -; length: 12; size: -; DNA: TGTGCCAGCAAATCGGGGTCGGAGACCCAGTACTTC; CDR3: CASKSGSETQYF
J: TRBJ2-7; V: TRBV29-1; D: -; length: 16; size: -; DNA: TGCAGCGTTGAAGATACGGATGACGGGTCCTTCTACGAGCAGTACTTC; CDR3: CSVEDTDDGSFYEQYF
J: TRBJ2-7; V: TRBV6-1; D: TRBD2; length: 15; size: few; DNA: TGTGCCAGCAGGCAGAGGGTAGCGGGACTCTACGAGCAGTACTTC; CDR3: CASRQRVAGLYEQYF
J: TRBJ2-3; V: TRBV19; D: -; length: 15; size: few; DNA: TGTGCCAGTAGTATGGGGCCAGCTAGCACAGATACGCAGTATTTT; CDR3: CASSMGPASTDTQYF
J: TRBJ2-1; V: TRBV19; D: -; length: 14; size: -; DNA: TGTGCCAGTACGTTGGGGAGCTCCTACAATGAGCAGTTCTTC; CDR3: CASTLGSSYNEQFF
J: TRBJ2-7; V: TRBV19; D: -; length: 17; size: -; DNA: TGTGCCAGTAGGAAGCCTAAGGGAGTTGGGCGCACCTACGAGCAGTACTTC; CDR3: CASRKPKGVGRTYEQYF
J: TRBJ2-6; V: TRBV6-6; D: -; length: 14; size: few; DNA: TGTGCCAGCAGTTTGGAGGCTGGGGCCAACGTCCTGACTTTC; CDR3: CASSLEAGANVLTF
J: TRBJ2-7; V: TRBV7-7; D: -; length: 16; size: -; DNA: TGTGCTAGCAGCTTTAAGGGGTTTTTCCCCTCCTACGAGCAGTACTTC; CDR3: CASSFKGFFPSYEQYF
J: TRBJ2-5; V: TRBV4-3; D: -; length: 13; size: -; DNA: TGCGCCAGCAGCCAGAAACTGAGAGAGACCCAGTACTTC; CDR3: CASSQKLRETQYF
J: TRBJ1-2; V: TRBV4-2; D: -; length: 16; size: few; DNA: TGTGCCAGCAGCCAAGGATGGGCAGGGGTCGTACTCGGCTACACCTTC; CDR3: CASSQGWAGVVLGYTF
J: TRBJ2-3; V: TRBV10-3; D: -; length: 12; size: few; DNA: TGTGCCATCAGTGAGGGGGCAGATACGCAGTATTTT; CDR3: CAISEGADTQYF
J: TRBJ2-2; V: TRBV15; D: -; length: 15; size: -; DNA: TGTGCCACCAGCAGAGATTGGGGAATTGGCGGGGAGCTGTTTTTT; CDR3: CATSRDWGIGGELFF
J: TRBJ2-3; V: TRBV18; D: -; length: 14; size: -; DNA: TGTGCCAGCTCACCGAGCAGGGGCCCAGATACGCAGTATTTT; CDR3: CASSPSRGPDTQYF
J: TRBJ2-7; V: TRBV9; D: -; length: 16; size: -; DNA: TGTGCCAGCAGCGTAGCTACGACACCCCACTCCTACGAGCAGTACTTC; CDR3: CASSVATTPHSYEQYF
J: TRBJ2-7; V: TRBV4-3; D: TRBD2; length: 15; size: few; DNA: TGCGCCAGCAGCCGAGGACTAGCGAGCCCCTACGAGCAGTACTTC; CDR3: CASSRGLASPYEQYF
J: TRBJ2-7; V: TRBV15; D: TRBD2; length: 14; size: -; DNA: TGTGCCGCCAGCAGACTAGCGGACGGGTACGAGCAGTACTTC; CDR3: CAASRLADGYEQYF